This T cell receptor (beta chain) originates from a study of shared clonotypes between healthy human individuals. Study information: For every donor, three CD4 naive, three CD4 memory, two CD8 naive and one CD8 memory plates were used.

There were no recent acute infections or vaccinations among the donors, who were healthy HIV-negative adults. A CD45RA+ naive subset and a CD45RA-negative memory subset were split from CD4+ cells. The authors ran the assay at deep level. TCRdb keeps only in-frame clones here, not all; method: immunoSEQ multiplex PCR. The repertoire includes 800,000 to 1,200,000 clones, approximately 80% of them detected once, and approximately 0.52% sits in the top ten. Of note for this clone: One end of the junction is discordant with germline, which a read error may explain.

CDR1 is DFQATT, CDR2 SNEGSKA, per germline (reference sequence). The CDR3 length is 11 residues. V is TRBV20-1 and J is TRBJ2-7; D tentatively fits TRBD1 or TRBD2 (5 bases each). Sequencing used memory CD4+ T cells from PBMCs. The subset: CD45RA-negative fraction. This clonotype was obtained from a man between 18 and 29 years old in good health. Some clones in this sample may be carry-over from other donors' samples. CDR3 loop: CSARDRGSGNF. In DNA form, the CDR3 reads TGCAGTGCTAGAGATCGGGGCAGTGGGAACTTC.